The sequence of this TCR beta chain was determined in a study of OX40 agonist ivuxolimab in advanced cancers. The sampling schedule covered blood at baseline, cycle 4 day 1, and cycle 7 day 1. Generated by immunoSEQ multiplex PCR, the TCRdb table keeps only in-frame clones and is missing some. The table lists roughly 56,000 clones, about 85% of them singletons. Per the germline V gene, CDR1 is LNHDA and CDR2 is SQIVND (reference sequence). There are 12 residues in the CDR3. V was pared by 9 bases and J by 5 bases, with 13 bases between. The specimen was CD4+ or CD8+ T cells sorted from blood, collected in a trial of the OX40 agonist ivuxolimab. The rearrangement uses TRBV19 and TRBJ1-1; weak D call: TRBD1 (5 bases). The clonotype originates from an adult with an advanced solid tumor such as melanoma, head and neck, liver or kidney cancer. The CDR3 spells CASKRQNTEAFF. As DNA, the CDR3 is TGTGCCAGCAAAAGACAGAATACTGAAGCTTTCTTT. The whole variable domain, filled in from reference TRBV19 and TRBJ1-1, reads DGGITQSPKYLFRKEGQNVTLSCEQNLNHDAMYWYRQDPGQGLRLIYYSQIVNDFQKGDIAEGYSVSREKKESFPLTVTSAQKNPTAFYLCASKRQNTEAFFGQGTRLTVV.